The following is a T cell receptor (beta chain) sequence with its context. Trimming pared 0 bases from V and 6 bases from J, leaving 10 bases between. The CDR3 extends over 14 amino acids. Per the germline V gene, CDR1 is SGHRS and CDR2 is YFSETQ. In the original workflow: Nucleated cell counts were estimated from reference gene primer amplification. Clones were sequenced by immunoSEQ multiplex PCR, and TCRdb holds only the in-frame ones, with some missing. V and J calls and clone size are those listed in that table; D and trimming were worked out from the DNA. Of around 46,000 clones in the sample, about four fifths were seen once. The sample comes from a study of blood T cell repertoires in COVID-19.

The TCR was taken from a man aged 40-49 years with acute or convalescent COVID-19. Sequencing was performed on peripheral blood. The J gene is TRBJ1-3, the V gene TRBV5-1; D not certain. CDR3: CASSLGQNENTIYF. As DNA, the CDR3 is TGCGCCAGCAGCTTGGGCCAGAACGAAAACACCATATATTTT.